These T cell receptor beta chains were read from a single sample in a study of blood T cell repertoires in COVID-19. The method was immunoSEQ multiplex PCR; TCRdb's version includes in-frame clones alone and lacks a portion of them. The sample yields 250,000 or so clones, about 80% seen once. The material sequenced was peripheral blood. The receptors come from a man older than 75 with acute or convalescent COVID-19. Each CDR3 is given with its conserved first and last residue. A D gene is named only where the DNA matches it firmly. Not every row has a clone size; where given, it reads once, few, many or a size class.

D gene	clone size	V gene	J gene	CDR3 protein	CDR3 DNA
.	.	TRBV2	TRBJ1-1	CASSAMGQSTEAFF	TGTGCCAGCAGCGCCATGGGCCAGAGCACTGAAGCTTTCTTT
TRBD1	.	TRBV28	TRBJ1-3	CASSLYRTGQIGNTIYF	TGTGCCAGCAGTTTATACCGGACAGGGCAAATTGGAAACACCATATATTTT
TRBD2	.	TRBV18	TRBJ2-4	CASSPQGLAGAKNIQYF	TGTGCCAGCTCACCCCAGGGACTAGCGGGAGCCAAAAACATTCAGTACTTC
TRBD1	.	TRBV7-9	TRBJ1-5	CASSQQLGQGDQPQHF	TGTGCCAGCAGCCAGCAGCTAGGACAGGGGGATCAGCCCCAGCATTTT
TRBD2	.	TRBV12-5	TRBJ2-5	CASPPGLAGEMWETQYF	TGTGCTAGTCCTCCGGGACTAGCGGGGGAAATGTGGGAGACCCAGTACTTC
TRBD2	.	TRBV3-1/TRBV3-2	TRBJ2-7	CASSQVWRGGYEQYF	TGTGCCAGCAGCCAAGTGTGGCGGGGGGGCTACGAGCAGTACTTC
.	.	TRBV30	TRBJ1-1	CAWSVRELGVAEAFF	TGTGCCTGGAGTGTACGGGAGCTAGGAGTGGCTGAAGCTTTCTTT
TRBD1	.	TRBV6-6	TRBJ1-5	CASSAQGRSNQPQHF	TGTGCCAGCAGCGCACAGGGGCGAAGCAATCAGCCCCAGCATTTT
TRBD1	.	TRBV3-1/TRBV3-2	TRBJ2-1	CASSGAGTGIDEQFF	TGTGCCAGCAGTGGAGCCGGGACAGGGATCGATGAGCAGTTCTTC
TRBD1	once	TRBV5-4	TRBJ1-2	CASSKTGEGYTF	TGTGCCAGCAGCAAGACAGGGGAGGGCTACACCTTC
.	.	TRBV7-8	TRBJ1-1	CASSLGGYPEAFF	TGTGCCAGCAGCTTAGGAGGCTACCCTGAAGCTTTCTTT
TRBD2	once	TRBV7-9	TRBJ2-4	CASSFLVGGGDLAKNIQYF	TGTGCCAGCAGCTTTTTGGTAGGCGGGGGAGATCTAGCCAAAAACATTCAGTACTTC
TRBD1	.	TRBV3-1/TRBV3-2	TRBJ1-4	CASSLRQGNEKLFF	TGTGCCAGCAGCCTCAGACAGGGGAATGAAAAACTGTTTTTT
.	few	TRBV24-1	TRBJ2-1	CATRGGQSLYNEQFF	TGTGCCACCAGGGGCGGGCAGTCCCTTTACAATGAGCAGTTCTTC
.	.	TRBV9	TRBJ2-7	CASSVVDSASYEQYF	TGTGCCAGCAGCGTAGTGGACAGCGCTTCCTACGAGCAGTACTTC
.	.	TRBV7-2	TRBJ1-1	CASSFQGNTEAFF	TGTGCCAGCAGCTTCCAGGGTAATACTGAAGCTTTCTTT
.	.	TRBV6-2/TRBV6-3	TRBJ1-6	CASSSERQGKSPLHF	TGTGCCAGCAGTTCGGAGAGGCAGGGGAAATCACCCCTCCACTTT
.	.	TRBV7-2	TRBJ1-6	CASSPAPRSGSPLHF	TGTGCCAGCAGTCCTGCGCCGAGGAGTGGATCACCCCTCCACTTT
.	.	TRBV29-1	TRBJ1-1	CSASQAGDTEAFF	TGCAGCGCCTCCCAGGCAGGGGACACTGAAGCTTTCTTT
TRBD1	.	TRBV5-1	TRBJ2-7	CASSSANGQGSSYEQYF	TGCGCCAGCAGCTCAGCAAACGGACAGGGGAGCTCCTACGAGCAGTACTTC
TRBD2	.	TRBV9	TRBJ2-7	CASSVGNSGSIYEQYF	TGTGCCAGCAGCGTAGGAAATAGCGGGAGTATTTACGAGCAGTACTTC
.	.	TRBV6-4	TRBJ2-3	CASSDSALEGVKRTQYF	TGTGCCAGCAGTGACTCTGCCCTAGAAGGGGTTAAGCGTACGCAGTATTTT
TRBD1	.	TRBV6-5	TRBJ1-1	CASRKGQTNTEAFF	TGTGCCAGCAGAAAGGGACAGACGAACACTGAAGCTTTCTTT
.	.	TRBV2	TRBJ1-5	CASSLYMGGYQPQHF	TGTGCCAGCAGTCTATACATGGGGGGGTATCAGCCCCAGCATTTT
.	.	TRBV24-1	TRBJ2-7	CATSDQTEPYEQYF	TGTGCCACCAGTGATCAAACAGAGCCTTACGAGCAGTACTTC
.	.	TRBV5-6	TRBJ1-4	CASSLGHPNEKLFF	TGTGCCAGCAGCTTGGGACACCCAAATGAAAAACTGTTTTTT
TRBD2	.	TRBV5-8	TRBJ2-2	CASSSGLAGGPRELFF	TGTGCCAGCAGCTCCGGACTAGCGGGGGGGCCAAGGGAGCTGTTTTTT
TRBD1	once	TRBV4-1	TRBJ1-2	CASSPAGTGVNYGYTF	TGCGCCAGCAGCCCTGCTGGGACAGGGGTAAACTATGGCTACACCTTC
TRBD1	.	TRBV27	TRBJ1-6	CASKDRDNSPLHF	TGTGCCAGCAAGGACAGGGATAATTCACCCCTCCACTTT
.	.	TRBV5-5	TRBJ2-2	CASASWGAGGELFF	TGTGCCAGCGCCTCATGGGGAGCAGGCGGGGAGCTGTTTTTT
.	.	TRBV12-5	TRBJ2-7	CASGFRIAGTAPYEQYF	TGTGCTAGTGGTTTTCGGATAGCGGGGACAGCTCCCTACGAGCAGTACTTC
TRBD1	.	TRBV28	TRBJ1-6	CASSFLTGANSPLHF	TGTGCCAGCAGTTTCTTGACAGGGGCGAATTCACCCCTCCACTTT
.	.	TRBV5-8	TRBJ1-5	CASSLRGQPQHF	TGTGCCAGCAGCTTGCGGGGTCAGCCCCAGCATTTT
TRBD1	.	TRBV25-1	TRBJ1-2	CASTPGTGDGYTF	TGTGCCAGCACCCCCGGGACAGGGGATGGCTACACCTTC
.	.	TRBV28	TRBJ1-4	CASRQTQSGAINEKLFF	TGTGCCAGCAGACAGACCCAAAGCGGGGCTATAAATGAAAAACTGTTTTTT
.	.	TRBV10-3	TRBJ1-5	CAISEFFQQTSNQPQHF	TGTGCCATCAGTGAGTTCTTCCAACAGACGAGCAATCAGCCCCAGCATTTT
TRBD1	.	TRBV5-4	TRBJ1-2	CASSDRVHGYTF	TGTGCCAGCAGTGACAGGGTCCATGGCTACACCTTC
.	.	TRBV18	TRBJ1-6	CASSRLDSLSSYNSPLHF	TGTGCCAGCTCGCGCCTGGACAGTTTGAGCTCCTATAATTCACCCCTCCACTTT
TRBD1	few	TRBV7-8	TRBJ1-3	CASSQTGAHVGNTIYF	TGTGCCAGCAGCCAGACAGGGGCGCATGTTGGAAACACCATATATTTT
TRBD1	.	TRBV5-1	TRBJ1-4	CASSKDRASNEKLFF	TGCGCCAGCAGCAAGGACAGGGCTTCGAATGAAAAACTGTTTTTT
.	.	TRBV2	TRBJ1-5	CASSSGTLDQPQHF	TGTGCCAGCAGTTCCGGGACACTAGATCAGCCCCAGCATTTT
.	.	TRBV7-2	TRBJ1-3	CASSFQTGPFGNTIYF	TGTGCCAGCAGCTTTCAGACAGGCCCTTTTGGAAACACCATATATTTT
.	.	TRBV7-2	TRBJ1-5	CASSSRGQPQHF	TGTGCCAGCAGCTCCCGAGGTCAGCCCCAGCATTTT
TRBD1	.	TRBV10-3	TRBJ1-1	CAISERRGLTEAFF	TGTGCCATCAGTGAACGGAGGGGGCTCACTGAAGCTTTCTTT
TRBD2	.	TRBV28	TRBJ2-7	CASSLPGGTAYEQYF	TGTGCCAGCAGCCTACCGGGGGGAACGGCTTACGAGCAGTACTTC
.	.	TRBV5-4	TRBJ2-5	CASSLAETQYF	TGTGCCAGCAGCTTGGCTGAGACCCAGTACTTC
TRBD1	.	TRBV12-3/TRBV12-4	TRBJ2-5	CASSLGGPETQYF	TGTGCCAGCAGTCTAGGGGGCCCAGAGACCCAGTACTTC
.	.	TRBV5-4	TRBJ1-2	CASLTQGINYGYTF	TGTGCCAGCCTTACGCAGGGCATCAACTATGGCTACACCTTC
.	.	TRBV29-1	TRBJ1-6	CSVRGGGANSPLHF	TGCAGCGTACGGGGTGGGGGGGCGAATTCACCCCTCCACTTT
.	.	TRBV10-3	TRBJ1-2	CAISESPRSRGYTF	TGTGCCATCAGTGAGTCGCCCAGGTCCCGTGGCTACACCTTC
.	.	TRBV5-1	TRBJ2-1	CASSLEQGGYEQFF	TGCGCCAGCAGCTTGGAACAGGGTGGATATGAGCAGTTCTTC
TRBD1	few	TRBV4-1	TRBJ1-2	CASSQDQGVYGYTF	TGCGCCAGCAGCCAAGATCAGGGGGTCTATGGCTACACCTTC
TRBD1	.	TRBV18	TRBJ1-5	CASSRGQDQPQHF	TGTGCCAGCTCACGAGGACAGGATCAGCCCCAGCATTTT
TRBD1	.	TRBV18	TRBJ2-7	CASSKGGSREQYF	TGTGCCAGCTCAAAAGGGGGCTCGAGGGAGCAGTACTTC
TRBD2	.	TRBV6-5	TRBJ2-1	CASRGLAVGSNEQFF	TGTGCCAGCAGGGGTCTAGCGGTGGGGAGCAATGAGCAGTTCTTC